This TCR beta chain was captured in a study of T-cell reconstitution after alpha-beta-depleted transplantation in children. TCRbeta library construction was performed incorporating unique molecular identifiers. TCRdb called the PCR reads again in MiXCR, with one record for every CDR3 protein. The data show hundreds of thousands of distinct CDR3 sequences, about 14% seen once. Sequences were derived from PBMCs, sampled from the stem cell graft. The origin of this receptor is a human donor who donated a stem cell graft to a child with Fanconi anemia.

The DNA of the CDR3 is TGCAGTGCTAGTAGGTCCCTCGACGAGCAGTACTTC. Protein: CSASRSLDEQYF. This chain uses TRBV20-1 with TRBJ2-7; D is uncertain. Trimming cost V 3 bases and J 5 bases, with 11 bases left between them. The CDR3 consists of 12 residues. CDR1 DFQATT and CDR2 SNEGSKA come from the germline V gene (reference sequence).